These 20 T cell receptor beta chains came from one sample sequenced in a study of a mutant IDH1 vaccine in newly diagnosed glioma. Their recognized antigens are unknown. Regarding time point: week 35, safety follow-up. Vaccine doses each comprised 300 ug of mutant IDH1 20-mer peptide, with topical imiquimod. Profiling relied on immunoSEQ multiplex PCR, and the TCRdb table lists in-frame clones only, not all of them. The table has 60,000 or so clones, around 84% seen once. Sequencing was performed on PBMCs, taken from a glioma patient whose treatment included an IDH1 peptide vaccine. The receptors were sampled from a man younger than 40 with glioma.

The rearrangement uses TRBV4-1 and TRBJ2-7, with D possibly being TRBD2 (6 bases). Germline CDR1 is MGHRA and CDR2 is YSYEKL. V lost 4 bases and J 0 bases, leaving 7 bases between the germline ends. CDR3 size: 13 residues. The CDR3 reads CASSPGLSYEQYF. The CDR3 nucleotides read TGCGCCAGCAGCCCGGGACTCTCCTACGAGCAGTACTTC.

This chain links TRBV19 with TRBJ2-1, with D perhaps matching TRBD1 (6 bases). In germline, CDR1 is LNHDA, CDR2 SQIVND (reference sequence). The V end was cut by 1 base, the J end by 1 base, with 14 bases between. The CDR3 contains 17 residues. Written as DNA, the CDR3 is TGTGCCAGTAGTATAGGGCCCACAGGGTCTTCCTACAATGAGCAGTTCTTC. Translating gives CASSIGPTGSSYNEQFF.

CDR3 DNA sequence: TGTGCCAGCAGCCTTGGGGGGGGCAATCAGCCCCAGCATTTT. Translating it yields CASSLGGGNQPQHF. The chain employs TRBV5-6 and TRBJ1-5; TRBD1 is a possible D gene (5 bases). Germline CDR1 and CDR2: SGHDT and YYEEEE. Trimming took off 4 bases at V and 2 bases at J, with 10 bases between the two ends. The CDR3 extends over 14 amino acids. The variable domain in full, with the rest retrieved from reference TRBV5-6 and TRBJ1-5, is DAGVTQSPTHLIKTRGQQVTLRCSPKSGHDTVSWYQQALGQGPQFIFQYYEEEERQRGNFPDRFSGHQFPNYSSELNVNALLLGDSALYLCASSLGGGNQPQHFGDGTRLSIL.

Written as DNA, the CDR3 is TGTGCCAGCAGTGATATTTGGGATGAGCAGTTCTTC. This translates into CASSDIWDEQFF. J is TRBJ2-1 and V is TRBV6-1; D ambiguous. V was trimmed by 3 bases and J by 8 bases, leaving 8 bases between them. The CDR3 covers 12 residues. From germline, CDR1 is MNHNS and CDR2 SASEGT.

The chain employs TRBV4-1 and TRBJ2-6; D might be TRBD1 (6 bases). Germline V gives CDR1 MGHRA, CDR2 YSYEKL. This CDR3 is 16 amino acids long. V gave up 4 bases and J gave up 1 base, with 11 bases separating them. The CDR3: CASSLGQFSGANVLTF. CDR3 nucleotide sequence: TGCGCCAGCAGCCTCGGACAGTTTTCTGGGGCCAACGTCCTGACTTTC.

The genes are TRBV27 and TRBJ1-4; 8 nucleotides line up with TRBD1. This CDR3 is 14 amino acids long. V gave up 6 bases and J gave up 5 bases; unmatched junction bases: 5. Per germline, CDR1 MNHEY and CDR2 SMNVEV (reference sequence). The CDR3 region is CASRRTGINEKLFF. CDR3 sequence (DNA): TGTGCCAGCAGGCGGACAGGGATAAATGAAAAACTGTTTTTT.

This CDR3 is CASRRGNTIYF. CDR3 coding DNA: TGTGCCAGCAGGCGGGGGAACACCATATATTTT. The rearrangement uses TRBV6-5 and TRBJ1-3; the D gene is possibly TRBD1 (5 bases). Trimming shortened V by 6 bases and J by 7 bases, and 7 bases separated the two germline ends. Germline loops: CDR1 MNHEY, CDR2 SVGAGI. This CDR3 has 11 amino acids.

V is TRBV2 and J is TRBJ1-6; 7 bases agree with TRBD1. From germline, CDR1 is SNHLY and CDR2 FYNNEI. The CDR3 covers 13 residues. The ends lost 6 bases at V and 9 bases at J; junction bases unmatched: 5. The CDR3 region is CASRLTGRSPLHF. CDR3 bases: TGTGCCAGCAGGTTGACAGGGCGTTCACCCCTCCACTTT.

The CDR3 protein is CASSVTGVYGYTF. The CDR3 nucleotides read TGTGCCAGCAGCGTGACAGGGGTCTATGGCTACACCTTC. The V call is TRBV7-9, the J call TRBJ1-2, with TRBD1 identical over 8 bases. Germline CDR1 is SEHNR and CDR2 is FQNEAQ (reference sequence). The J segment lost 4 bases and the V segment lost 5 bases, leaving 3 bases of the junction unmatched. The CDR3 length is 13 residues.

This clone was seen only a few times. The chain uses TRBV4-1 and TRBJ2-7, with a possible D match to TRBD1 (5 bases). The germline V gene has CDR1 MGHRA and CDR2 YSYEKL. V lost 4 bases and J lost 5, with 21 bases in between. The CDR3 spans 16 residues. This CDR3 reads CASSRSLGQGTHEQYF. The DNA for the CDR3 is TGCGCCAGCAGCCGAAGCCTGGGGCAGGGTACCCACGAGCAGTACTTC.

V and J are TRBV10-2 and TRBJ1-5; 9 positions match TRBD1. The CDR3 runs 14 residues. The V and J ends lost 8 bases and 4 bases, in that order; junction bases with no gene match: 6. Germline V gene data show CDR1 as WSHSY and CDR2 as SAAADI. Here the CDR3 reads CASARTGENQPQHF. Here the CDR3 DNA reads TGCGCCAGCGCTCGGACAGGGGAAAATCAGCCCCAGCATTTT.

This rearrangement joins TRBV2 to TRBJ1-6; perhaps TRBD1 as D (6 bases). V dropped 5 bases and J dropped 6 bases, with 11 bases sitting between them. CDR3 length: 14 residues. Germline V gene data show CDR1 as SNHLY and CDR2 as FYNNEI. The CDR3 DNA sequence: TGTGCCAGCAGTAGGGGGAACATTAATTCACCCCTCCACTTT. Translation gives CASSRGNINSPLHF.

The chain has TRBV6-1 and TRBJ2-7; 7 nucleotides line up with TRBD1. This CDR3 has 13 residues. CDR1 is MNHNS and CDR2 is SASEGT in the germline V gene. Trimming took 10 bases from V and 2 from J; bases not matched to a gene: 8. The CDR3 DNA sequence: TGTGCCATCAGGACAGGACCCACCTACGAGCAGTACTTC. Translation: CAIRTGPTYEQYF.

This clone appeared a few times. The chain carries TRBV28 and TRBJ1-5; the D gene is possibly TRBD1 (6 bases). V was clipped by 0 bases and J by 5 bases, with 11 bases between them. CDR3 size: 15 residues. Germline V gene data show CDR1 as MDHEN and CDR2 as SYDVKM. The CDR3 here is CASSLWGAADQPQHF. The DNA of the CDR3 is TGTGCCAGCAGTTTATGGGGGGCGGCGGATCAGCCCCAGCATTTT.

This clone showed up just a few times. The chain couples TRBV7-2 to TRBJ1-4, with a weak D call TRBD1 (6 bases). V lost 1 base to trimming and J lost 8 bases, with 8 bases between them. The CDR3 runs to 13 residues. Germline CDR1 is SGHTA and CDR2 is FQGNSA. CDR3 in amino acids: CASSLGGPEKLFF. In DNA form, the CDR3 reads TGTGCCAGCAGCTTAGGGGGGCCCGAAAAACTGTTTTTT.

This chain joins TRBV7-9 and TRBJ1-5; D ambiguous. V was shortened by 5 bases and J by 9 bases, with 17 bases between the two germline ends. The CDR3 loop spans 14 amino acids. Germline-derived CDR1 and CDR2 are SEHNR and FQNEAQ (reference sequence). DNA for the CDR3: TGTGCCAGCAGCCCCGGGCCCCTGGAGTGGCCCCAGCATTTT. It translates to CASSPGPLEWPQHF.

The rearrangement joins TRBV4-2 to TRBJ2-1, with a weak D call TRBD2 (5 bases). V was clipped by 1 base and J by 4 bases, with 11 bases between them. In germline, CDR1 is LGHNA, CDR2 YNFKEQ. The CDR3 is 15 residues long. The DNA for the CDR3 is TGTGCCAGCAGCCAAGCAGGACGGGGATACAATGAGCAGTTCTTC. This sequence encodes CASSQAGRGYNEQFF.

This clone was counted only a few times. The V gene is TRBV5-6, the J gene TRBJ1-1; TRBD1 is a possible D gene (6 bases). Germline V gene sequence: CDR1 SGHDT, CDR2 YYEEEE. Trimming removed 0 bases at V and 8 bases at J, with 14 bases between. The CDR3 has 14 amino acids. The CDR3 reads CASSLARGRREAFF. The CDR3 coding sequence is TGTGCCAGCAGCTTGGCCAGGGGACGGAGAGAAGCTTTCTTT.

The chain carries TRBV27 and TRBJ1-1; 8 bases align to TRBD1. The CDR3 sequence is 13 residues long. Losses at the gene ends were 3 bases for V and 8 bases for J; bases not matched to a gene: 5. Germline loops: CDR1 MNHEY, CDR2 SMNVEV (reference sequence). The CDR3 region is CASSFGQGAEAFF. CDR3 bases: TGTGCCAGCAGTTTTGGACAGGGAGCAGAAGCTTTCTTT.

The V and J genes are TRBV30 and TRBJ2-7, with TRBD2 identical over 7 bases. V was pared by 5 bases and J by 2 bases, with 12 bases of the junction left unmatched. This CDR3 has 15 amino acids. CDR1 is GTSNPN and CDR2 is SVGIG in the germline V gene (reference sequence). DNA of the CDR3: TGTGCCTGGCCCTCCAACAGACTAGCTGCCTACGAGCAGTACTTC. As protein: CAWPSNRLAAYEQYF.